This TCR beta chain is from a study of cytomegalovirus exposure and HLA in healthy donors. Findings and caveats of the study: Diagnosis of cytomegalovirus status made by the classifier reportedly showed high specificity and sensitivity.

Participants comprised healthy donors of bone marrow. The PCR made use of 60 Vbeta and 13 Jbeta primers. Profiling relied on immunoSEQ multiplex PCR, and the TCRdb table lists in-frame clones only, not all of them. The sample shows roughly 250,000 clones, around 66% of them seen only once. About this clone: The antigen is unknown.

V was pared by 6 bases and J by 4 bases, with 4 bases of the junction left unmatched. In germline, CDR1 is MNHEY, CDR2 SMNVEV (reference sequence). The CDR3 consists of 14 residues. Sequenced input: PBMCs. The rearrangement uses TRBV27 and TRBJ2-7, with TRBD2 matching 12 bases. The sequence was collected from a female donor in good health and CMV-seronegative. Written as DNA, the CDR3 is TGTGCCAGCAGGACTAGCGGGAGTTTTTACGAGCAGTACTTC. Protein: CASRTSGSFYEQYF.